These 21 T cell receptor beta chains were sequenced from one sample in a study of blood T cell repertoires in COVID-19. The data were produced by immunoSEQ multiplex PCR, yet TCRdb's version contains in-frame clones alone and is incomplete. The data show roughly 200,000 clones, 85% to 90% seen once. The material sequenced was PBMCs or T cells enriched from blood (not recorded which). All receptors come from a man under 40 who had recovered from COVID-19.

V is TRBV4-3 and J is TRBJ2-3; D gene uncertain. CDR1 is LGHNA, CDR2 YSLEER, per germline. V gave up 4 bases and J gave up 0 bases, with 11 bases separating them. The CDR3 is 15 amino acids. DNA for the CDR3: TGCGCCAGCAGCCCCATGTATACTAGCACAGATACGCAGTATTTT. This sequence encodes CASSPMYTSTDTQYF.

The rearrangement uses TRBV9 and TRBJ1-3, with TRBD1 as a possible D gene (5 bases). Germline loops: CDR1 SGDLS, CDR2 YYNGEE. Trimming shortened V by 3 bases and J by 0 bases, and 16 bases separated the two germline ends. The CDR3 sequence is 17 residues long. CDR3 sequence (DNA): TGTGCCAGCAGCGCCTCGGGGGACCCACGCTCTGGAAACACCATATATTTT. It is translated as CASSASGDPRSGNTIYF.

The chain couples TRBV4-2 to TRBJ2-2, with 7 bases lining up with TRBD2. The CDR3 is 15 amino acids. V gave up 1 base and J gave up 1 base; unmatched junction bases: 0. Germline CDR1 is LGHNA and CDR2 is YNFKEQ. The CDR3 DNA sequence: TGTGCCAGCAGCCAAGCGGGGGGGAACACCGGGGAGCTGTTTTTT. Translating gives CASSQAGGNTGELFF.

The V call is TRBV10-3, the J call TRBJ2-5; perhaps TRBD1 as D (6 bases). Germline V gene sequence: CDR1 ENHRY, CDR2 SYGVKD. V was clipped by 2 bases and J by 5 bases, with 9 bases between them. CDR3 length: 13 amino acids. CDR3 DNA sequence: TGTGCCATCAGTGAGGGGGGCAGGGAGACCCAGTACTTC. It yields the protein CAISEGGRETQYF.

V and J are TRBV7-9 and TRBJ2-5; 10 bases map to TRBD1. This CDR3 contains 15 residues. In germline, CDR1 is SEHNR, CDR2 FQNEAQ (reference sequence). V lost 2 bases to trimming and J lost 5 bases; unmatched junction nucleotides: 5. CDR3 region: CASSLPGTGDETQYF. CDR3 DNA sequence: TGTGCCAGCAGCTTACCCGGGACAGGGGACGAGACCCAGTACTTC.

The gene calls are TRBV6-2 or TRBV6-3 and TRBJ2-1, with 9 bases lining up with TRBD1. The CDR3 has 14 amino acids. Trimming cost V 6 bases and J 8 bases; bases outside gene matches: 8. CDR1 and CDR2 (germline): MNHEY, SVGEGT. The CDR3 spells CASSPGQGFDEQFF. CDR3 in DNA: TGTGCCAGCAGCCCCGGACAGGGGTTCGATGAGCAGTTCTTC.

The chain couples TRBV5-8 to TRBJ1-2; D call uncertain. The ends were cut back, 4 bases at V and 1 base at J, with 11 bases in the middle. The germline V gene encodes CDR1 SGHTS and CDR2 YDEGEE. The CDR3 has 14 amino acids. The DNA of the CDR3 is TGTGCCAGCAGCCCGACCGGACTTAACTATGGCTACACCTTC. It translates to CASSPTGLNYGYTF.

The count of this clone is one. This chain joins TRBV7-2 and TRBJ2-3; 8 bases fit TRBD2. This CDR3 is built from 14 residues. CDR1 and CDR2 from the germline V gene are SGHTA and FQGNSA. J lost 3 bases, V lost 5 bases, and 4 bases had no gene match. The chain's CDR3 is CASSPGLATDTQYF. DNA for the CDR3: TGTGCCAGCAGCCCAGGACTAGCAACAGATACGCAGTATTTT.

DNA of the CDR3: TGCGCCAGCAAGGTAGCGGGGGGGCGCGCAGAGACCCAGTACTTC. Encoded protein: CASKVAGGRAETQYF. The chain uses TRBV5-1 and TRBJ2-5; 11 nucleotides match TRBD2. J was trimmed by 4 bases and V by 6 bases; bases with no gene match: 8. The CDR3 runs 15 residues. CDR1 and CDR2 (germline): SGHRS, YFSETQ. Supplemented by reference TRBV5-1 and TRBJ2-5, the full variable domain reads KAGVTQTPRYLIKTRGQQVTLSCSPISGHRSVSWYQQTPGQGLQFLFEYFSETQRNKGNFPGRFSGRQFSNSRSEMNVSTLELGDSALYLCASKVAGGRAETQYFGPGTRLLVL.

The rearrangement uses TRBV11-2 and TRBJ2-3, with 9 bases fitting TRBD2. This CDR3 has 14 amino acids. Germline V gene data show CDR1 as SGHAT and CDR2 as FQNNGV. The junction had 7 bases not matched to a gene; V was cut back by 6 bases and J by 6 bases. The CDR3 region has the DNA TGTGCCAGCAGAATAGCGGGAGAACCCGATACGCAGTATTTT. Translating gives CASRIAGEPDTQYF.

The chain couples TRBV27 to TRBJ2-7, with TRBD2 as a possible D gene (6 bases). V lost 5 bases and J lost 1, with 15 bases in between. Germline V gene lookup returns CDR1 MNHEY and CDR2 SMNVEV (reference sequence). The CDR3 totals 15 residues. The CDR3, as DNA: TGTGCCAGCAGTCCCCATTCGGGAGATTCCTACGAGCAGTACTTC. It is translated as CASSPHSGDSYEQYF.

The V call is TRBV7-2, the J call TRBJ1-3; tentatively, D is TRBD1 (5 bases). Germline V gene data show CDR1 as SGHTA and CDR2 as FQGNSA. The CDR3 covers 16 residues. Trimming cost V 3 bases and J 0 bases, with 12 bases left between them. CDR3 in amino acids: CASSFQTVLSGNTIYF. The CDR3 DNA reads as TGTGCCAGCAGCTTCCAGACAGTCCTCTCTGGAAACACCATATATTTT.

The V gene is TRBV6-4, the J gene TRBJ1-3, with 7 bases lining up with TRBD1. With 4 bases clipped from V and 3 bases from J, the junction kept 9 bases outside the gene matches. From germline, CDR1 is MRHNA and CDR2 SNTAGT. CDR3 length: 16 residues. Here the CDR3 reads CASSGRQGIGGNTIYF. As DNA, the CDR3 is TGTGCCAGCAGTGGTCGACAGGGAATCGGTGGAAACACCATATATTTT.

This chain joins TRBV29-1 and TRBJ1-2; D is possibly TRBD1 (5 bases). Trimming pared 5 bases from V and 7 bases from J, leaving 14 bases between. This CDR3 spans 12 amino acids. CDR1 and CDR2 from the germline V gene are SQVTM and ANQGSEA. The CDR3 DNA is TGCAGCGTTCAAAAGGGGATTGGTGGCTACACCTTC. It encodes CSVQKGIGGYTF.

The chain joins TRBV12-3 or TRBV12-4 to TRBJ1-5; D remains ambiguous. V was trimmed by 3 bases and J by 5 bases, leaving 8 bases between them. The CDR3 extends over 13 amino acids. The CDR3 protein is CASSFEVYQPQHF. The CDR3 nucleotides are TGTGCCAGCAGTTTTGAGGTTTATCAGCCCCAGCATTTT.

J is TRBJ2-3 and V is TRBV4-1; maybe TRBD2 (5 bases). Germline CDR1 is MGHRA and CDR2 is YSYEKL. V was cut by 4 bases and J by 0 bases, with 14 bases left in between. The CDR3 length is 16 residues. The CDR3 spells CASSPQLRASTDTQYF. As DNA, the CDR3 is TGCGCCAGCAGCCCTCAGTTGAGGGCCAGCACAGATACGCAGTATTTT.

The chain joins TRBV7-9 to TRBJ2-3; D not certain. The CDR3 runs to 12 residues. CDR1 is SEHNR, CDR2 FQNEAQ, per germline (reference sequence). Trimming took off 4 bases at V and 3 bases at J, with 5 bases between the two ends. CDR3 coding DNA: TGTGCCAGCAGCTCTCTGACAGATACGCAGTATTTT. Translating gives CASSSLTDTQYF.

The rearrangement uses TRBV9 and TRBJ1-6; a weak D match, TRBD1 (5 bases). Trimming cost V 0 bases and J 3 bases, with 7 bases left between them. The CDR3 runs to 15 residues. Germline values: CDR1 SGDLS, CDR2 YYNGEE. In nucleotides, the CDR3 is TGTGCCAGCAGCGTAGAGGGACTCTATAATTCACCCCTCCACTTT. It codes for CASSVEGLYNSPLHF.

The chain couples TRBV3-1 (or the pseudogene TRBV3-2) to TRBJ2-7, with a weak D call TRBD2 (6 bases). CDR1 and CDR2 from the germline V gene are LGHDT and YNNKEL (reference sequence). V shed 0 bases and J shed 0 bases, with 18 bases lying between them. The CDR3 runs to 18 residues. The chain's CDR3 is CASSQEDWEWEASYEQYF. The CDR3, as DNA: TGTGCCAGCAGCCAAGAGGATTGGGAGTGGGAGGCCTCCTACGAGCAGTACTTC.

This clone has only one observation. This rearrangement joins TRBV27 to TRBJ1-1, with 9 bases fitting TRBD1. CDR1 MNHEY and CDR2 SMNVEV come from the germline V gene (reference sequence). J gave up 1 base and V 2 bases, and 8 bases lay outside the gene matches. The length of the CDR3 is 17 residues. CDR3 coding DNA: TGTGCCAGCAGTTTAATGAGGACAGGGGAGGGGAACACTGAAGCTTTCTTT. It specifies CASSLMRTGEGNTEAFF.

V gene TRBV11-2 combines with J gene TRBJ2-7, with D perhaps matching TRBD2 (5 bases). The germline V gene encodes CDR1 SGHAT and CDR2 FQNNGV. Trimming took 3 bases from V and 1 from J, leaving 13 bases between them. This CDR3 is built from 15 residues. The CDR3 loop reads CASSLDWTPSYEQYF. The CDR3 DNA sequence: TGTGCCAGCAGCTTGGATTGGACTCCTTCCTACGAGCAGTACTTC.